This TCR beta chain was profiled in a study of CD8 T cells in ankylosing spondylitis (dated by TCRdb to about 2017). In the study overall: To find TCR variants linked to disease, the study profiled T cell receptor beta repertoires in ankylosing spondylitis patients and healthy donors. The full study cohort comprised 20 to 25 ankylosing spondylitis patients and about 110 healthy donors. Samples of peripheral blood were taken, and for ankylosing spondylitis patients, synovial fluid was collected as well.

With regard to this clonotype: The antigen it binds to is not known. Base qualities are not at hand, and no much larger clone is one base apart.

TCRdb lists the instrument as Illumina HiSeq 2500. Quantitative 5'-RACE with molecular barcodes was used to prepare TCR beta libraries. The study's processing was this. Disease-linked TCR variants were identified with a new computational method built on a probabilistic model of VDJ rearrangement. In-frame beta chains were kept once TCRdb had trimmed the public reads at Q25 with fastp and called clones with MiXCR. Identical CDR3 proteins give one entry, which carries the most common genes and DNA. TCRdb assigned the V and J calls; the authors' analysis was not used. The sample data list about 390,000 distinct CDR3 sequences, and approximately 20% of these were observed just once. In total, the top ten clones hold around 17% of the sample. The paper's findings and limits, for the study overall: A CD8+ phenotype was shown by the disease-linked clones, which were found at relatively low frequencies in peripheral blood. According to the report, matched synovial fluid samples from ankylosing spondylitis patients were significantly enriched for the disease-linked clones. Blood from ankylosing spondylitis patients appeared to be characterized by a TCR beta motif composed of about eight highly homologous amino acid variants. Some motif variants were previously reported in synovial fluid and blood of reactive arthritis patients, suggesting common disease-initiation mechanisms.

Source material: blood, either unsorted or a sorted T cell fraction (not recorded which). The receptor comes from a male donor with ankylosing spondylitis.

CDR3 protein: CASSLSRRTEAFF. The nucleotide sequence is TGTGCCAGCAGTTTATCGCGAAGAACTGAAGCTTTCTTT. Recombination joined TRBV27 with TRBJ1-1; there is no confident call for the D gene. From its cysteine to its phenylalanine, the CDR3 spans 13 amino acids. Only CDR3 DNA is held: 39 bases, read in frame from base 1. CDR1 and CDR2 were assigned from the germline V gene (reference sequence) as MNHEY and SMNVEV. The trim is 0 bases for V and 5 bases for J, with a gap of 7 bases between the germline ends.